This T cell receptor (beta chain) was recorded in a study of blood T cell repertoires in COVID-19. Study overall: PBMCs, B-cell-depleted T cells, or T cells provided the cDNA or gDNA that made up the material.

Germline assignment: CDR1 MDHEN and CDR2 SYDVKM. With 1 base removed from V and 10 bases from J, the gap between germline ends came to 14 bases. The CDR3 sequence is 15 residues long. All enrollees were about 18 to 89 years old and from approximately 25 US areas. Donors were grouped by their self-reported clinical history. TCRdb's table, derived via immunoSEQ multiplex PCR, lists solely in-frame clones and lacks some. Of approximately 270,000 clones listed, about 90% are singletons. Sequencing was carried out using PBMCs or T cells enriched from blood (not recorded which). The chain is built from TRBV28 and TRBJ1-6, with D maybe TRBD1 (5 bases). The TCR originated in a woman aged 25 to 39 with acute COVID-19. The CDR3 nucleotides are TGTGCCAGCAGTTTATTGACCCGGCGGGACTCACCCCTCCACTTT. Its protein product is CASSLLTRRDSPLHF.